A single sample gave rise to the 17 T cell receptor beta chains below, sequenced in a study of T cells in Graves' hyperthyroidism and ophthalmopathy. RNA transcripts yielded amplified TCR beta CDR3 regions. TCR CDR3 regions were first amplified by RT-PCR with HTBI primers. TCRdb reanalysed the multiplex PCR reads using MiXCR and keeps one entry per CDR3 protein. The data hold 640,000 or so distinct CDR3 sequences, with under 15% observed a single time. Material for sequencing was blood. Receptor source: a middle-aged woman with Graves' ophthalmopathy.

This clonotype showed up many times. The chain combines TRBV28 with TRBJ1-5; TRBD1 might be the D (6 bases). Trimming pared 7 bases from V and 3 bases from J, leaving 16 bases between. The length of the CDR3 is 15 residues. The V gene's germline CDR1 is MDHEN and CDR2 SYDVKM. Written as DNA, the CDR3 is TGTGCCAGCACCCTGGGGGGCGCGGACAATCAGCCCCAGCATTTT. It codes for CASTLGGADNQPQHF.

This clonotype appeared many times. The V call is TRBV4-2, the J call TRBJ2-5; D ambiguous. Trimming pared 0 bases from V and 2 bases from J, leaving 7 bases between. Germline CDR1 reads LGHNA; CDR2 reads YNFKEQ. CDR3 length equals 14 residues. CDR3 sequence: CASSQDNNQETQYF. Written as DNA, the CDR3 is TGTGCCAGCAGCCAAGATAACAATCAAGAGACCCAGTACTTC.

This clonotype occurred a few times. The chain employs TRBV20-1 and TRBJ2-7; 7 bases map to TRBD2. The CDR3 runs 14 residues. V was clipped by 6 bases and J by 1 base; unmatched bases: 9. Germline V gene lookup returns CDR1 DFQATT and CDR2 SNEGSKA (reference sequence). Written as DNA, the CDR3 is TGCAGTGCCCTAGGCGGGAGAAGGTCCTACGAGCAGTACTTC. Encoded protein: CSALGGRRSYEQYF.

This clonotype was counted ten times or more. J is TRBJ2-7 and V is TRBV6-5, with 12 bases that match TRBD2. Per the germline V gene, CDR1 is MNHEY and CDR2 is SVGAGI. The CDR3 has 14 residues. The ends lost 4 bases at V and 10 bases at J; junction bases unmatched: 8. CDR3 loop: CASSFTSGGRSQYF. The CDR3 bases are TGTGCCAGCAGTTTCACTAGCGGGGGGCGCTCCCAGTACTTC.

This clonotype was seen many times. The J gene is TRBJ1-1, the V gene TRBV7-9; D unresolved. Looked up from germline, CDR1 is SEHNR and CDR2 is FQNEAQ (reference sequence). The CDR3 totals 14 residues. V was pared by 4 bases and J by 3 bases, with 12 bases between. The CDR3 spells CASSSKHKDTEAFF. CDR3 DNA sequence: TGTGCCAGCAGCTCCAAACACAAGGACACTGAAGCTTTCTTT.

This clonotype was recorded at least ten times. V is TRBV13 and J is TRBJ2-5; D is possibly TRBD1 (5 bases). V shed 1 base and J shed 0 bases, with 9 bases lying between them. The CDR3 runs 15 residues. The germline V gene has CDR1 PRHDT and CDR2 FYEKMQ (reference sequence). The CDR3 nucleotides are TGTGCCAGCAGCTTAGCCCGGACATACCAAGAGACCCAGTACTTC. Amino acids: CASSLARTYQETQYF.

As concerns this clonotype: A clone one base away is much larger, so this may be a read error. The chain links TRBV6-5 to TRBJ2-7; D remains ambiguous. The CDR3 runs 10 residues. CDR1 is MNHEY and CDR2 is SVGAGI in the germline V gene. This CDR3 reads CASIRRAVNF. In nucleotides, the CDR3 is TGTGCCAGCATAAGACGTGCCGTGAACTTC.

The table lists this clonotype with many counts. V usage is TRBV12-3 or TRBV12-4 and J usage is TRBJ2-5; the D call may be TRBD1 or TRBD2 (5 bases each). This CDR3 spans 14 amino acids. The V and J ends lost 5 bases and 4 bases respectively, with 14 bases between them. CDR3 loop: CASSPPWGIETQYF. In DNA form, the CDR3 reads TGTGCCAGCAGTCCTCCCTGGGGGATAGAGACCCAGTACTTC.

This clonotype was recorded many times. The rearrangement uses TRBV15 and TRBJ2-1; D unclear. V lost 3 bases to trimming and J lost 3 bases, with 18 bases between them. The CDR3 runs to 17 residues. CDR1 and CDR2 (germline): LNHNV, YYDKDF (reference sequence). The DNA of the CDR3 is TGTGCCACCAGCAGCGGGCCTAAGGACGGTGGCTACAATGAGCAGTTCTTC. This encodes CATSSGPKDGGYNEQFF.

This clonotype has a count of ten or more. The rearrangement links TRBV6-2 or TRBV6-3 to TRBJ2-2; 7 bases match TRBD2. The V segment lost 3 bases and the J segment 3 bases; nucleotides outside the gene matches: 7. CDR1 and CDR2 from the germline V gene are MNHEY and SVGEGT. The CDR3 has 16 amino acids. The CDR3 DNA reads TGTGCCAGCAGTTATTGGGTGGCGGGAGACACCGGGGAGCTGTTTTTT. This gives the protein CASSYWVAGDTGELFF.

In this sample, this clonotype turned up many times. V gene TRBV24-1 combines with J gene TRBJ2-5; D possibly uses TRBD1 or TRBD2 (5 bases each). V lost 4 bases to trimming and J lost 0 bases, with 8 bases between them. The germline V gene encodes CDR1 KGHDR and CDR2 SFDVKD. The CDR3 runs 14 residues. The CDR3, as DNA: TGTGCCACCAGTGACCCGGGACACCAAGAGACCCAGTACTTC. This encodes CATSDPGHQETQYF.

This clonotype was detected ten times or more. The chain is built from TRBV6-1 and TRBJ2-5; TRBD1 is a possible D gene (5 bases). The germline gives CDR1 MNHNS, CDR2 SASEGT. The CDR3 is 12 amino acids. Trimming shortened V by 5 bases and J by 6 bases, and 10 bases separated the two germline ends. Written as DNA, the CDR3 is TGTGCCAGCAGTCGAAAGGGGAAGACCCAGTACTTC. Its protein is CASSRKGKTQYF.

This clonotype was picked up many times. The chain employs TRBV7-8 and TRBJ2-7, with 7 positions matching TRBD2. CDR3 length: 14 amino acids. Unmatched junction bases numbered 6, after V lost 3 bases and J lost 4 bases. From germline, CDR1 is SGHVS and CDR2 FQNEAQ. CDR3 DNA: TGTGCCAGCAGCTTGGGGGGGATCGAGTACGAGCAGTACTTC. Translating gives CASSLGGIEYEQYF.

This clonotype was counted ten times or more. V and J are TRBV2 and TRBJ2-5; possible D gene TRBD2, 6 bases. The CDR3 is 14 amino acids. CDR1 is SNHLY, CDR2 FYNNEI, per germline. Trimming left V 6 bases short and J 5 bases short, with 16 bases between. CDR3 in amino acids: CASRGGRVMETQYF. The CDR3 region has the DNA TGTGCCAGCAGGGGAGGCAGGGTTATGGAGACCCAGTACTTC.

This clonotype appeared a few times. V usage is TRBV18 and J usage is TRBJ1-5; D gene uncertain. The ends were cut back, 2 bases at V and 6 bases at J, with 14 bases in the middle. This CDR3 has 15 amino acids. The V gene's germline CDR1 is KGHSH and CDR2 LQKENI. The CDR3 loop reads CASSPNSRGGQPQHF. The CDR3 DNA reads TGTGCCAGCTCACCAAACTCTAGAGGAGGTCAGCCCCAGCATTTT.

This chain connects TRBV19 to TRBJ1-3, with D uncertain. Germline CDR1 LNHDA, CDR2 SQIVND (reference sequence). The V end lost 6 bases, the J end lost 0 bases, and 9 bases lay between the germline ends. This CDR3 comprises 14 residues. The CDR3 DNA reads TGTGCCAGTAGCTGGAGAGTCTCTGGAAACACCATATATTTT. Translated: CASSWRVSGNTIYF.

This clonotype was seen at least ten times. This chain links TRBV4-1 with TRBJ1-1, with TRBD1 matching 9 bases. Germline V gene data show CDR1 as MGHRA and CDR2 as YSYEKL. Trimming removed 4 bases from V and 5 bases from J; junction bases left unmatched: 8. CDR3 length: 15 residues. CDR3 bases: TGCGCCAGCAGCCTGGTGGACAGGGGCGGGACTGAAGCTTTCTTT. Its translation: CASSLVDRGGTEAFF.